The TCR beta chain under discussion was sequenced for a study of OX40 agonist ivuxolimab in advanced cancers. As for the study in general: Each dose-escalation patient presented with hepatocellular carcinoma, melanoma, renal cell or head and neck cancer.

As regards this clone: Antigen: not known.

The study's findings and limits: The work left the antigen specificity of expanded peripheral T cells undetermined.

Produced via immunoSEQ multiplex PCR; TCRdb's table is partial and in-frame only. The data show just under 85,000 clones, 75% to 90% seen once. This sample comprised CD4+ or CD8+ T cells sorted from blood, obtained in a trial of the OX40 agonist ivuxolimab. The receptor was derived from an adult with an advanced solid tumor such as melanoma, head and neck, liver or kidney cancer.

The CDR3 region is CASTPHGGGHNEQFF. The CDR3 DNA reads TGTGCCAGCACCCCACACGGTGGCGGGCACAATGAGCAGTTCTTC. This chain uses TRBV6-5 with TRBJ2-1; the D gene is possibly TRBD2 (5 bases). Germline V gene data show CDR1 as MNHEY and CDR2 as SVGAGI. The CDR3 is made up of 15 amino acids. V was clipped by 7 bases and J by 5 bases, with 18 bases between them.